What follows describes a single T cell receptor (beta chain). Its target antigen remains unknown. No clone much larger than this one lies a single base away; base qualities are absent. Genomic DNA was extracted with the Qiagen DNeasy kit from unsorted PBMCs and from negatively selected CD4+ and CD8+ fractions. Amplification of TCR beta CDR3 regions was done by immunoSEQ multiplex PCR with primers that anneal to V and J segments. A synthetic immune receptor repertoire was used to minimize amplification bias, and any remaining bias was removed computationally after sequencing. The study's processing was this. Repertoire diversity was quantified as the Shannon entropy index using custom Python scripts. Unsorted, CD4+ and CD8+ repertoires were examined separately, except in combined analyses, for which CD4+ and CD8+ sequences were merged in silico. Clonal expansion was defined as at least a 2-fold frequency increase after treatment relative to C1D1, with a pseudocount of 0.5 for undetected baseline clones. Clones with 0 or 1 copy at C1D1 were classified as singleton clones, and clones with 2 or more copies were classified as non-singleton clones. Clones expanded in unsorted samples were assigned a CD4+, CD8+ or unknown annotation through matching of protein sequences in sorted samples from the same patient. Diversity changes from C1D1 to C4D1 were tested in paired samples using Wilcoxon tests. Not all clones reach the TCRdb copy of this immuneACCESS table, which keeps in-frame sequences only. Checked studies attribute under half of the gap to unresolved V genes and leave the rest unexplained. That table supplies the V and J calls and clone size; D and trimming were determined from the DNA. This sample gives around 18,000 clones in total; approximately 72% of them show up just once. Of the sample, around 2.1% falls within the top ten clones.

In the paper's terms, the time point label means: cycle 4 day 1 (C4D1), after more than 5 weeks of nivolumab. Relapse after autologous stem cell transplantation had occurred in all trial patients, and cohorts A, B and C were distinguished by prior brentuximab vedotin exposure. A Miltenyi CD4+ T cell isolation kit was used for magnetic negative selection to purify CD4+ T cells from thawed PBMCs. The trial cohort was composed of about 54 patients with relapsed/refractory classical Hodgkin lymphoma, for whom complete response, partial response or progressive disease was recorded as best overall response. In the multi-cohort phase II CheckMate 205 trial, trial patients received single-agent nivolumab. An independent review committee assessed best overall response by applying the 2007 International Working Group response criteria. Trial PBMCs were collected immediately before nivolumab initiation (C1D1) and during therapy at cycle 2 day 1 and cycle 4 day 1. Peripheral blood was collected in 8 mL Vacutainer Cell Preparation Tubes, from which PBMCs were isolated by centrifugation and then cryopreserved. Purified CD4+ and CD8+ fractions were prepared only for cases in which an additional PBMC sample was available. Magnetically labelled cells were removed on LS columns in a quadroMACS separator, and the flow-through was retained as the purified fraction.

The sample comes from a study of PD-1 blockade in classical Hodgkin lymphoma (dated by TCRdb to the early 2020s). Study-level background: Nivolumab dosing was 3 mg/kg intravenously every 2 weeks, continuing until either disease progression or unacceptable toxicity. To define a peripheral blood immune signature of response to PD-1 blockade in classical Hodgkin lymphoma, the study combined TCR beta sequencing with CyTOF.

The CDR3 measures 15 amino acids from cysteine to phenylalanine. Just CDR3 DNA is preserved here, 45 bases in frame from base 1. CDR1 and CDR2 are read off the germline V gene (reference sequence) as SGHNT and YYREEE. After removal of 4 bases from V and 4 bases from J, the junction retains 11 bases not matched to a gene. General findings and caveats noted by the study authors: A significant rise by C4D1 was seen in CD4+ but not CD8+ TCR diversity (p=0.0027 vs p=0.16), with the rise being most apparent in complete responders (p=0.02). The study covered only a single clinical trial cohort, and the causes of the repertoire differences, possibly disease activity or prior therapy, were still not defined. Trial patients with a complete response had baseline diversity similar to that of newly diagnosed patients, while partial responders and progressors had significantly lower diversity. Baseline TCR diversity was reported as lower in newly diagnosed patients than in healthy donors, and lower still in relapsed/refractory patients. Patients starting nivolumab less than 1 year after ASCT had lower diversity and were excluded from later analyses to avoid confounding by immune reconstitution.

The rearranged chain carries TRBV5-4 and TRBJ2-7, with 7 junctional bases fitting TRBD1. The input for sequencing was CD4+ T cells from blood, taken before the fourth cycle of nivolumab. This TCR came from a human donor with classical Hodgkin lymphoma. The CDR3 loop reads CASSHGTDGRYEQYF. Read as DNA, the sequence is TGTGCCAGCAGCCATGGGACAGACGGGCGGTACGAGCAGTACTTC.